This TCR beta chain derives from a study of shared clonotypes between healthy human individuals. About the research overall: Each donor's CD8 memory used one plate, CD8 naive two, each CD4 subset three. Findings and caveats of the study: Non-shared clonotypes showed lower generation probabilities than clonotypes common to all four donors.

Selected positively for CCR7 and CD45RO-negative, naive CD8 cells excluded terminally differentiated effector memory CD45RA+ cells. Recent acute infections and vaccinations were absent in the healthy HIV-negative adult donors. This clone is a singleton in its sample. What it binds is unknown. Germline values: CDR1 MNHNS, CDR2 SASEGT. With 3 bases removed from V and 1 base from J, the gap between germline ends came to 13 bases. CDR3 length equals 16 residues. The protocol was immunoSEQ multiplex PCR, while the TCRdb copy is restricted to in-frame clones and leaves out a portion. The sample has approximately 2,000,000 clones; approximately 92% are singletons.

The sample was naive CD8+ T cells from PBMCs. The origin of this receptor is a young man in good health. Some clones in this sample may be carry-over from other donors' samples. The chain uses TRBV6-1 and TRBJ2-1; D might be TRBD2 (5 bases). DNA for the CDR3: TGTGCCAGCAGTGATCGTGGCGGGCCTTCCTACAATGAGCAGTTCTTC. Translating gives CASSDRGGPSYNEQFF.